This TCR beta chain was found in a study of blood T cell repertoires in COVID-19. Profiled with immunoSEQ multiplex PCR; TCRdb holds only in-frame clones, not every one. The sample contains 300,000 to 350,000 clones, more than 90% of which appear only once. The CDR3 totals 15 residues. Germline V gene data show CDR1 as SGHRS and CDR2 as YFSETQ. Trimming removed 0 bases from V and 6 bases from J, with 12 bases in between. This receptor was obtained from a woman in her 30s who had been exposed to COVID-19. Specimen: PBMCs or T cells enriched from blood (not recorded which). This sequence joins TRBV5-1 and TRBJ2-2; tentative D call: TRBD2 (6 bases). CDR3 protein: CASSLEWRGAGELFF. The CDR3 DNA follows: TGCGCCAGCAGCTTGGAGTGGCGGGGAGCCGGGGAGCTGTTTTTT.